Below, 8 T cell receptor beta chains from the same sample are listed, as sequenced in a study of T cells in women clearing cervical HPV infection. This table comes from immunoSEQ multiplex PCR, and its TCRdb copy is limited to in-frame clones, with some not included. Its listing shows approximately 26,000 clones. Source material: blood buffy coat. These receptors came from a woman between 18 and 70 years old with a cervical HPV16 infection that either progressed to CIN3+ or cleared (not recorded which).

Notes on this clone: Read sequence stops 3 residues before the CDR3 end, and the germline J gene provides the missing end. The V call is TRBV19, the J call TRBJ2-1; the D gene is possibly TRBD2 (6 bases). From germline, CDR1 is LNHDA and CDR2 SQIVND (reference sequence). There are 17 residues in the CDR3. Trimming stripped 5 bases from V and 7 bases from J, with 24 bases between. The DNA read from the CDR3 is TGTGCCAGTAGTCCCGATCGTTGGGGTAGTGCGGGGAATGAG. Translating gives CASSPDRWGSAGNE. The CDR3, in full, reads CASSPDRWGSAGNEQFF.

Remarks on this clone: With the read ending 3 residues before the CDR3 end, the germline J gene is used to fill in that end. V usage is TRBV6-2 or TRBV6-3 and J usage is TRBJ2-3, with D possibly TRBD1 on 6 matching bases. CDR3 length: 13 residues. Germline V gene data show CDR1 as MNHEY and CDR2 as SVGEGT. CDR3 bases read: TGTGCCAGCAGACCGGACAGTCTGCAGCCG. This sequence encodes CASRPDSLQP. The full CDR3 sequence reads CASRPDSLQPQYF.

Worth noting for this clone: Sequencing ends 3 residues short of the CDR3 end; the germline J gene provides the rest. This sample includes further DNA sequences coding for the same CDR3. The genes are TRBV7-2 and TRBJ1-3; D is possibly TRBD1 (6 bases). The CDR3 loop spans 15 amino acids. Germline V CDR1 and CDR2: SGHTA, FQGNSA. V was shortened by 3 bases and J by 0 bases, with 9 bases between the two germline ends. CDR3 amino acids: CASSFDRSSGNTIYF. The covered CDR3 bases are TGTGCCAGCAGCTTCGACAGGAGCTCTGGAAACACC.

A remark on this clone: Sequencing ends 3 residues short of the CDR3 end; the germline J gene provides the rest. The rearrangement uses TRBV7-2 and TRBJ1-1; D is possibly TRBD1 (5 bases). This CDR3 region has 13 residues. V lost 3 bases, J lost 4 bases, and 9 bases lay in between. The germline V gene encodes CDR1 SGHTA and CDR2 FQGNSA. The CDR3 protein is CASSFYGGTEAFF. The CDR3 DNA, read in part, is TGTGCCAGCAGCTTTTACGGGGGCACTGAA.

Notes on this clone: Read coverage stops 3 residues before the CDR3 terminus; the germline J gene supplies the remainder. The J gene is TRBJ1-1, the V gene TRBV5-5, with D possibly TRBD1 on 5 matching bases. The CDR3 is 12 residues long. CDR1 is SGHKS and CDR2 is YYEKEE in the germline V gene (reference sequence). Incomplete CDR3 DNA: TGTGCCAGCAGCTCTCAGGGAGTAGAG. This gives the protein CASSSQGVE. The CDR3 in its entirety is CASSSQGVEAFF.

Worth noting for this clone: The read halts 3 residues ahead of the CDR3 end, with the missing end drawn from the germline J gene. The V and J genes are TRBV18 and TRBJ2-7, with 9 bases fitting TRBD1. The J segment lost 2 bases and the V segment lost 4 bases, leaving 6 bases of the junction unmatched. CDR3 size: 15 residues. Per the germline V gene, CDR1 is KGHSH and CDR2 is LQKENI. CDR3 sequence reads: CASSRAGTGTYEQYF. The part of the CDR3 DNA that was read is TGTGCCAGCTCACGTGCCGGGACAGGGACCTACGAG.

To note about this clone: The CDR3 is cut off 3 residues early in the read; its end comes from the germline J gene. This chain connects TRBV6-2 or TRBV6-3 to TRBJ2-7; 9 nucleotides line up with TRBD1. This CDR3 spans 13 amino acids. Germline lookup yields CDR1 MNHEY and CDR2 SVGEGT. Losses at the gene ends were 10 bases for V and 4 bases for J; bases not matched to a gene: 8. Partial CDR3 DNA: TGTGCCACCATACAGGGGGCTCGGTACGAG. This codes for CATIQGARYE. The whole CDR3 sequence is CATIQGARYEQYF.

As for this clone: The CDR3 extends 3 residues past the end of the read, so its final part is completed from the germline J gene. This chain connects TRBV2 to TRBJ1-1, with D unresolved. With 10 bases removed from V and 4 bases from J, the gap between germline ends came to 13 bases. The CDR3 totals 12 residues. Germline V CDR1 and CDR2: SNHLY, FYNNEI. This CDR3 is CANGNLSTEAFF. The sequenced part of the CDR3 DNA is TGTGCCAACGGTAATTTGAGCACTGAA.